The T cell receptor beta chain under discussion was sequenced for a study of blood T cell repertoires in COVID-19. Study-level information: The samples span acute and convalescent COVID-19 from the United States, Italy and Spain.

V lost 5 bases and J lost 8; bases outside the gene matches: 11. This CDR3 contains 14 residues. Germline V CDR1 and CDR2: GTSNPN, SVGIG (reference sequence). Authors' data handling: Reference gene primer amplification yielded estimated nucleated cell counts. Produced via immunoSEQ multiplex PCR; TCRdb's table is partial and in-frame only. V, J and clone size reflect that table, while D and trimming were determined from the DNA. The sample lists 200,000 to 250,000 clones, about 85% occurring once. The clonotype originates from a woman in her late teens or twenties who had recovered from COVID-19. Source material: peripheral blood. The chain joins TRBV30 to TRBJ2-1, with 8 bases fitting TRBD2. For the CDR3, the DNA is TGTGCCTGGTCGTCCAGCGGGAGTATGTATGAGCAGTTCTTC. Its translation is CAWSSSGSMYEQFF.